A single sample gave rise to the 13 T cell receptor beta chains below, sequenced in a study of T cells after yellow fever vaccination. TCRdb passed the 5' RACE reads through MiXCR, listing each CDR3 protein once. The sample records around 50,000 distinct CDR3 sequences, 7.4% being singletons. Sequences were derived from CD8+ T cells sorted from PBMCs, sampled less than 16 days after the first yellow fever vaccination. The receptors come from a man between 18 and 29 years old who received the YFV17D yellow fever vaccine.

CDR3 coding DNA: TGTGCCAGCAGCCTTGGAGGGACGGACGAGCAGTACTTC. Translating it yields CASSLGGTDEQYF. The chain couples TRBV7-6 to TRBJ2-7; maybe TRBD2 (6 bases). Trimming cost V 5 bases and J 5 bases, with 13 bases left between them. The CDR3 is 13 residues long. Germline V lookup: CDR1 SGHVS, CDR2 FNYEAQ. Drawing the rest from reference TRBV7-6 and TRBJ2-7, the complete variable domain is GAGVSQSPRYKVTKRGQDVALRCDPISGHVSLYWYRQALGQGPEFLTYFNYEAQQDKSGLPNDRFSAERPEGSISTLTIQRTEQRDSAMYRCASSLGGTDEQYFGPGTRLTVT.

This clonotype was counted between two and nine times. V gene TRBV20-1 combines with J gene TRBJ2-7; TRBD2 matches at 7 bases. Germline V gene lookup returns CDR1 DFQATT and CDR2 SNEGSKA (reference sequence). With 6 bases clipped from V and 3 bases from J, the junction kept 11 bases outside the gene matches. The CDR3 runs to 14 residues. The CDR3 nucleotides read TGCAGTGCCCTGACCGTTGGCGGGGGCTACGAGCAGTACGTC. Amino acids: CSALTVGGGYEQYV.

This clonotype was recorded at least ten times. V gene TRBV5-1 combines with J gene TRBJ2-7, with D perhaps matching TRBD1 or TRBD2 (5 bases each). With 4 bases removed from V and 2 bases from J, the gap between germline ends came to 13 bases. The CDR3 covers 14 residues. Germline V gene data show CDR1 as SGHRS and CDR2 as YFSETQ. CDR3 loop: CASSLTTGTYEQYV. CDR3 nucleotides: TGCGCCAGCAGCCTGACTACAGGCACCTACGAGCAGTACGTC.

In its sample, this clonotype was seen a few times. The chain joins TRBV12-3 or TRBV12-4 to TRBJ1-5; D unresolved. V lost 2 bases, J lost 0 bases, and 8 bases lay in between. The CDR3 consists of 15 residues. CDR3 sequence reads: CASSLSPYSNQPQHF. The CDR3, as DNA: TGTGCCAGCAGTTTAAGCCCTTATAGCAATCAGCCCCAGCATTTT.

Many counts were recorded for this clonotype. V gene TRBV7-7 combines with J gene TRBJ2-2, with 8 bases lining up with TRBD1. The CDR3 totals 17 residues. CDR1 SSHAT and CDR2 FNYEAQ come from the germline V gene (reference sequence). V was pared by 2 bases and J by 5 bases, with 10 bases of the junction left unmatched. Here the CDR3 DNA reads TGTGCCAGCAGCTTATACCCTAAAACAGGGGGGACCGGGGAGCTGTTTTTT. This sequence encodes CASSLYPKTGGTGELFF.

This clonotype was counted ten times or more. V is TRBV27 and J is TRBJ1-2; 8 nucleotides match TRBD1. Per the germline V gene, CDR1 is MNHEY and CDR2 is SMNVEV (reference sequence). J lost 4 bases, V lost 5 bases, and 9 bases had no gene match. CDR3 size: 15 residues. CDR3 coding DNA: TGTGCCAGCAGTCCGACGACAGGGGCCGGCTATGGCTACACCTTC. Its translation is CASSPTTGAGYGYTF.

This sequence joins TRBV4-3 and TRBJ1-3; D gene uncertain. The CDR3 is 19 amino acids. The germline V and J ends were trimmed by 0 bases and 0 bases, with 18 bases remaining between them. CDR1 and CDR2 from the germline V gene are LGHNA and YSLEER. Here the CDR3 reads CASSQDPYLRRISGNTIYF. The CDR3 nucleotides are TGCGCCAGCAGCCAAGATCCTTATCTCCGTCGGATCTCTGGAAACACCATATATTTT.

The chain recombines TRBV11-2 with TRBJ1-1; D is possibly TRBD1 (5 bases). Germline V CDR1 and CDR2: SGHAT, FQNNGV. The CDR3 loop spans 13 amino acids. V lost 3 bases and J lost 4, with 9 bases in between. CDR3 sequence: CASSLGEITEAFF. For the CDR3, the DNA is TGTGCCAGCAGCTTGGGGGAAATCACTGAAGCTTTCTTT.

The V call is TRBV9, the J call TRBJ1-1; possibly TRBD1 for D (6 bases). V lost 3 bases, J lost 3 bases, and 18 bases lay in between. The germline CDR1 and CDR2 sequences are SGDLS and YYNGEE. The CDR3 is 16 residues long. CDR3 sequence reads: CASSGGGPPGDTEAFF. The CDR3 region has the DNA TGTGCCAGCAGCGGGGGGGGCCCCCCAGGGGACACTGAAGCTTTCTTT.

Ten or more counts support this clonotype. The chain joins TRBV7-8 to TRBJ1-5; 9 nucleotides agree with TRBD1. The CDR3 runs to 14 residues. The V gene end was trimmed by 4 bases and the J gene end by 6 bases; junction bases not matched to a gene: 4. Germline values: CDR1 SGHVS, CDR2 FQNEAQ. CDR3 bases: TGTGCCAGCAGCTCCGGGACAGGGTTTCAGCCCCAGCATTTT. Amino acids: CASSSGTGFQPQHF.

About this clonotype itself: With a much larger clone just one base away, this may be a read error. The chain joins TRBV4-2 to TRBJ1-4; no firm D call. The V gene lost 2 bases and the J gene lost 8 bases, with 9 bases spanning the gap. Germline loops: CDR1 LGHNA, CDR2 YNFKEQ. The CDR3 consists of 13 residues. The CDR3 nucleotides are TGTGCCAGCAGCCAAAACACCGCAGAAAAACTGTTTTTT. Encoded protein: CASSQNTAEKLFF.

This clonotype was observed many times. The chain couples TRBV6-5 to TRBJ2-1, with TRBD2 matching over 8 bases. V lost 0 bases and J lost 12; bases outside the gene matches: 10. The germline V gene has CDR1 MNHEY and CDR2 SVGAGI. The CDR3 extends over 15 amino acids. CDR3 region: CASSYSVAGSGRQFF. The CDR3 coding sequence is TGTGCCAGCAGTTACTCGGTAGCGGGGTCCGGGCGGCAGTTCTTC.

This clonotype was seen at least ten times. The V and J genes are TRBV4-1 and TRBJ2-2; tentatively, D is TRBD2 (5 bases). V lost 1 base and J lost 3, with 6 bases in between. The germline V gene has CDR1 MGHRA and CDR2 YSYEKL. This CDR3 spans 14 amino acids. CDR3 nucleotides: TGCGCCAGCAGCCAAGTCGGGGACACCGGGGAGCTGTTTTTT. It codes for CASSQVGDTGELFF.